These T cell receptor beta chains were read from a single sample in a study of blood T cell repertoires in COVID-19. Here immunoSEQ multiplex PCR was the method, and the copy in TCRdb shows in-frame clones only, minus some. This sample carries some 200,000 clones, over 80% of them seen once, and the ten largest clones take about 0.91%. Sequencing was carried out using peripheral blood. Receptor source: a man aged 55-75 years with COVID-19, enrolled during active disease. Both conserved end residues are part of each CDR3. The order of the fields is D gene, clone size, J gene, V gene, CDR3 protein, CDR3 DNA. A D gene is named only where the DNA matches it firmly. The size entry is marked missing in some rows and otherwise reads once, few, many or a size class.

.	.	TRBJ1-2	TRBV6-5	CASSWGGDYGYTF	TGTGCCAGCAGCTGGGGAGGGGACTATGGCTACACCTTC
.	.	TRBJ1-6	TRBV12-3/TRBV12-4	CASSLSSGSPLHF	TGTGCCAGCAGTTTATCGTCGGGGTCACCCCTCCACTTT
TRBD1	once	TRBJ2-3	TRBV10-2	CASIVDRGGTQYF	TGCGCCAGCATAGTGGACAGGGGAGGTACGCAGTATTTT
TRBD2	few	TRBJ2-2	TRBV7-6	CASSARAGVGTGELFF	TGTGCCAGCAGCGCGCGAGCGGGAGTAGGCACCGGGGAGCTGTTTTTT
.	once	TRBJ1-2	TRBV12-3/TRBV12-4	CASSLGGGYGYTF	TGTGCCAGCAGTTTAGGGGGAGGGTATGGCTACACCTTC
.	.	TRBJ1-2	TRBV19	CASSSGPGVKTF	TGTGCCAGTAGTTCTGGGCCAGGGGTGAAGACCTTC
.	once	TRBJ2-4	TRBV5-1	CASSLDGGLAKNIQYF	TGCGCCAGCAGCTTGGATGGAGGACTAGCCAAAAACATTCAGTACTTC
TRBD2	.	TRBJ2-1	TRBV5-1	CASSDPSGSFEQFF	TGCGCCAGCAGCGACCCTAGCGGGAGTTTCGAGCAGTTCTTC
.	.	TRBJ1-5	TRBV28	CASSLGGSNQPQHF	TGTGCCAGCAGTTTGGGGGGTAGCAATCAGCCCCAGCATTTT
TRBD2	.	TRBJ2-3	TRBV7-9	CASSPRTSGAADTQYF	TGTGCCAGCAGCCCGCGGACTAGCGGGGCCGCGGATACGCAGTATTTT
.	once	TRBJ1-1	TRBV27	CASSLIPRRGGGEAFF	TGTGCCAGCAGTTTAATACCCCGAAGGGGGGGCGGGGAAGCTTTCTTT
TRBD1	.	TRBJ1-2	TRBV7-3	CASSSSRQGARGYTF	TGTGCCAGCAGCTCGAGCCGACAGGGGGCACGTGGCTACACCTTC
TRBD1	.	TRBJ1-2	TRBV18	CASSQRGQGSGYTF	TGTGCCAGCTCCCAACGGGGACAGGGTTCTGGCTACACCTTC
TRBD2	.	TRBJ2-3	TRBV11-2	CASPGASGRYTDTQYF	TGTGCCAGCCCCGGGGCTAGCGGGAGATACACAGATACGCAGTATTTT
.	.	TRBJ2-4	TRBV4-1	CASSQSEIAKNIQYF	TGCGCCAGCAGCCAAAGCGAGATAGCCAAAAACATTCAGTACTTC
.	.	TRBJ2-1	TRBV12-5	CASGLDQGQQFF	TGTGCTAGTGGTTTGGATCAGGGGCAACAGTTCTTC
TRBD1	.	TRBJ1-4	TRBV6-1	CASSEAMGQNNEKLFF	TGTGCCAGCAGTGAAGCAATGGGACAGAATAATGAAAAACTGTTTTTT
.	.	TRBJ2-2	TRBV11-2	CASSTSAANTGELFF	TGTGCCAGCAGCACCAGTGCCGCGAACACCGGGGAGCTGTTTTTT
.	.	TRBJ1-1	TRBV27	CASSLGADTEAFF	TGTGCCAGCAGTTTAGGGGCCGACACTGAAGCTTTCTTT
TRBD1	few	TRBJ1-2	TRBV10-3	CAATGTGDGYTF	TGTGCCGCCACCGGGACAGGGGATGGCTACACCTTC
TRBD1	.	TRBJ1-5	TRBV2	CASSGGRGQQPQHF	TGTGCCAGCAGTGGGGGCAGGGGGCAACAGCCCCAGCATTTT
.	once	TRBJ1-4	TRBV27	CASTQRGYGNEKLFF	TGTGCCAGCACCCAGAGAGGGTACGGTAATGAAAAACTGTTTTTT
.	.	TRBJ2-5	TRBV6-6	CASSYTGRQETQYF	TGTGCCAGCAGTTACACAGGCAGACAAGAGACCCAGTACTTC
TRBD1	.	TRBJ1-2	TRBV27	CASRTRTGGGGYTF	TGTGCCAGCAGGACCCGGACAGGGGGTGGTGGCTACACCTTC
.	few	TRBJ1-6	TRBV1	CTSSQGGHGQDNSPLHF	TGCACCAGCAGCCAAGGCGGGCATGGACAGGATAATTCACCCCTCCACTTT
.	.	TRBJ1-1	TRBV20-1	CSASLTGRNTEAFF	TGCAGTGCTAGTCTTACAGGGCGGAACACTGAAGCTTTCTTT
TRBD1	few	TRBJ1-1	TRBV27	CASRTRTGGANTEAFF	TGTGCCAGCCGAACTCGGACAGGGGGCGCGAACACTGAAGCTTTCTTT
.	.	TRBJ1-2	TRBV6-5	CASRVSGGVKYGYTF	TGTGCCAGCCGGGTCTCGGGGGGGGTGAAATATGGCTACACCTTC
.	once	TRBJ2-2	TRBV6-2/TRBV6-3	CASSRGATGELFF	TGTGCCAGCAGTCGCGGGGCGACCGGGGAGCTGTTTTTT
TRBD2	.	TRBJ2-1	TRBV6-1	CASSELGLLAEEQFF	TGTGCCAGCAGTGAATTAGGACTTCTAGCGGAGGAGCAGTTCTTC
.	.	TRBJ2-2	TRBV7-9	CASSLDLGPGELFF	TGTGCCAGCAGCTTAGATCTGGGGCCAGGGGAGCTGTTTTTT
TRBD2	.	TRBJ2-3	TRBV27	CASRLAGGPNTDTQYF	TGTGCCAGCAGACTAGCGGGAGGGCCAAACACAGATACGCAGTATTTT
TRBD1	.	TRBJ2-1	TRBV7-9	CASSKESGRGREQFF	TGTGCCAGTAGTAAAGAATCTGGCAGGGGGCGAGAGCAGTTCTTC
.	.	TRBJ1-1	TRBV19	CASSIEVGRGNTEAFF	TGTGCCAGTAGTATAGAGGTTGGCAGGGGGAACACTGAAGCTTTCTTT
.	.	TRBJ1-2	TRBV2	CASSGRQVIWHGYTF	TGTGCCAGCAGTGGAAGACAAGTAATTTGGCATGGCTACACCTTC
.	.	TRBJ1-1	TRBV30	CAWSKGGDTEAFF	TGTGCCTGGAGTAAGGGGGGGGACACTGAAGCTTTCTTT
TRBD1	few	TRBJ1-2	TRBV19	CASGETGSDRRGYTF	TGTGCCAGTGGAGAGACAGGTTCGGACAGGCGCGGCTACACCTTC
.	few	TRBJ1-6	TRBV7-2	CASSLGAGMGSPLHF	TGTGCCAGCAGCCTAGGAGCGGGGATGGGTTCACCCCTCCACTTT
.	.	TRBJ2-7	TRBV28	CASSLYRDEGEQYF	TGTGCCAGCAGTTTGTACCGGGATGAGGGCGAGCAGTACTTC
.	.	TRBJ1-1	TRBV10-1	CASSRQTNTEAFF	TGCGCCAGCAGTCGACAGACGAACACTGAAGCTTTCTTT
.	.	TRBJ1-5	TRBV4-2	CASSQRVGGNQPQHF	TGTGCCAGCAGCCAAAGGGTAGGGGGCAATCAGCCCCAGCATTTT
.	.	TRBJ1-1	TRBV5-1	CASSLDGTTAGEAFF	TGCGCCAGCAGCTTGGACGGGACAACCGCCGGTGAAGCTTTCTTT